The clone carrying this T cell receptor beta chain was seen only once. The sample originates from a study of T cell changes during pregnancy in multiple sclerosis. The repertoire was sequenced with immunoSEQ multiplex PCR; TCRdb's copy has only in-frame clones and lacks some. The profile shows approximately 30,000 clones, about nine tenths of them singletons. Germline V gene lookup returns CDR1 PRHDT and CDR2 FYEKMQ (reference sequence). The CDR3 spans 16 residues. With V trimmed by 4 bases and J by 0 bases, 4 bases remained unmatched. This specimen was CD8+ T cells from peripheral blood mononuclear cells, taken in the second trimester of pregnancy. The rearrangement links TRBV13 to TRBJ2-1; 9 bases align to TRBD1. This receptor was identified in a female donor in good health, enrolled as a control in a pregnancy study. For the CDR3, the DNA is TGTGCCAGCAGCTCTGGACAGGGGCACTCCTACAATGAGCAGTTCTTC. Its translation is CASSSGQGHSYNEQFF.